One TCR beta chain is described in this entry. The data originate from a study of blood T cell repertoires in COVID-19. About the research overall: Samples taken during acute and convalescent COVID-19 were collected in the United States, Italy and Spain.

Germline V gene lookup returns CDR1 SGHDT and CDR2 YYEEEE. The CDR3 spans 17 residues. Trimming at V came to 4 bases and at J to 1 base, leaving 10 bases not matched to a gene. Measured with immunoSEQ multiplex PCR; TCRdb has only the in-frame clones, and not every one. The repertoire consists of some 160,000 clones, with approximately 91% occurring once and the leading ten covering roughly 5%. This TCR derives from a man aged 18 to 29 with COVID-19, enrolled during active disease. This chain links TRBV5-6 with TRBJ2-2, with TRBD1 matching over 7 bases. Sequenced material: peripheral blood. CDR3 in amino acids: CASSRALNRGNTGELFF. DNA of the CDR3: TGTGCCAGCAGCCGAGCATTAAACAGGGGGAACACCGGGGAGCTGTTTTTT.